The 31 T cell receptor beta chains given below trace back to one sample, sequenced in a study of OX40 agonist ivuxolimab in advanced cancers. Sequencing was performed with immunoSEQ multiplex PCR; in TCRdb, only in-frame clones are kept and a portion is missing. The table shows about 44,000 clones, with around 80% occurring only once. Sequencing was performed on CD4+ or CD8+ T cells sorted from blood, taken in a trial of the OX40 agonist ivuxolimab. The receptors were sampled from an adult with an advanced solid tumor such as melanoma, head and neck, liver or kidney cancer.

The rearrangement joins TRBV7-9 to TRBJ2-1; no reliable D call. The CDR3 is 13 amino acids. Germline assignment: CDR1 SEHNR and CDR2 FQNEAQ (reference sequence). Between the trimmed V and J ends, which lost 5 bases and 8 bases, there was a span of 13 bases. In DNA form, the CDR3 reads TGTGCCAGCAGCGTACACCACAATGATGAGCAGTTCTTC. The encoded protein is CASSVHHNDEQFF. The full variable domain, with the rest looked up from reference TRBV7-9 and TRBJ2-1, is DTGVSQNPRHKITKRGQNVTFRCDPISEHNRLYWYRQTLGQGPEFLTYFQNEAQLEKSRLLSDRFSAERPKGSFSTLEIQRTEQGDSAMYLCASSVHHNDEQFFGPGTRLTVL.

V and J are TRBV11-3 and TRBJ2-7; 11 bases align to TRBD2. There are 17 residues in the CDR3. The germline CDR1 and CDR2 sequences are SGHNT and YENEEA. V gave up 8 bases and J gave up 3 bases; unmatched junction bases: 15. The CDR3, as DNA: TGTGCCAGCGGCGAGGAGCGGGGGACTAGCGGTAACTACGAGCAGTACTTC. This codes for CASGEERGTSGNYEQYF. The variable domain in full, with the rest retrieved from reference TRBV11-3 and TRBJ2-7, is EAGVVQSPRYKIIEKKQPVAFWCNPISGHNTLYWYLQNLGQGPELLIRYENEEAVDDSQLPKDRFSAERLKGVDSTLKIQPAELGDSAVYLCASGEERGTSGNYEQYFGPGTRLTVT.

The chain recombines TRBV5-1 with TRBJ2-3; no clear D. The CDR3 has 14 residues. The ends were cut back, 7 bases at V and 1 base at J, with 13 bases in the middle. Germline V CDR1 and CDR2: SGHRS, YFSETQ. Here the CDR3 reads CASRVSWGTDTQYF. The DNA of the CDR3 is TGCGCCAGCCGGGTTTCGTGGGGCACAGATACGCAGTATTTT. Drawing the rest from reference TRBV5-1 and TRBJ2-3, the complete variable domain is KAGVTQTPRYLIKTRGQQVTLSCSPISGHRSVSWYQQTPGQGLQFLFEYFSETQRNKGNFPGRFSGRQFSNSRSEMNVSTLELGDSALYLCASRVSWGTDTQYFGPGTRLTVL.

V usage is TRBV30 and J usage is TRBJ1-6; the match to TRBD1 covers 11 bases. V shed 3 bases, J shed 4 bases, and the junction held 14 bases outside the gene matches. Germline CDR1 is GTSNPN and CDR2 is SVGIG (reference sequence). This CDR3 region has 19 residues. The CDR3 DNA reads TGTGCCTGGAGCCCTAGGACAGGGGGCCATAATTTATATAATTCACCCCTCCACTTT. Translation: CAWSPRTGGHNLYNSPLHF.

The chain carries TRBV9 and TRBJ2-1; 10 bases agree with TRBD2. The ends lost 3 bases at V and 9 bases at J; junction bases unmatched: 12. This CDR3 has 16 amino acids. The germline CDR1 and CDR2 sequences are SGDLS and YYNGEE. The CDR3 spells CASSAPAGGPTGEQFF. The CDR3 DNA is TGTGCCAGCAGCGCCCCAGCGGGAGGGCCGACGGGTGAGCAGTTCTTC.

The chain joins TRBV4-1 to TRBJ2-3; 10 nucleotides align to TRBD1. The CDR3 has 15 residues. The J segment lost 4 bases and the V segment lost 3 bases, leaving 4 bases of the junction unmatched. Per the germline V gene, CDR1 is MGHRA and CDR2 is YSYEKL. The CDR3 sequence is CASSQPGQGSDTQYF. CDR3 sequence (DNA): TGCGCCAGCAGCCAGCCGGGACAGGGGTCAGATACGCAGTATTTT.

The chain couples TRBV7-6 to TRBJ1-4, with D possibly TRBD1 on 5 matching bases. This CDR3 has 14 residues. Germline V lookup: CDR1 SGHVS, CDR2 FNYEAQ. Trimming left V 2 bases short and J 6 bases short, with 10 bases between. The CDR3 nucleotides are TGTGCCAGCAGCTTAATGCAGGGATATGAAAAACTGTTTTTT. It is translated as CASSLMQGYEKLFF.

The chain joins TRBV7-8 to TRBJ1-1; no firm D call. Trimming took 1 base from V and 0 from J, leaving 9 bases between them. Looked up from germline, CDR1 is SGHVS and CDR2 is FQNEAQ. The CDR3 is 15 amino acids. CDR3 nucleotide sequence: TGTGCCAGCAGCTTAGTTAGAGGCTTGAACACTGAAGCTTTCTTT. This translates into CASSLVRGLNTEAFF.

The V call is TRBV5-3, the J call TRBJ2-7; no definite D call. TRBV5-3 is an open reading frame, and its role is uncertain. With 2 bases removed from V and 2 bases from J, the gap between germline ends came to 11 bases. The CDR3 spans 14 residues. CDR3 region: CARSLDARTYEQYF. CDR3 nucleotides: TGTGCCAGAAGCTTAGATGCGCGGACCTACGAGCAGTACTTC.

The rearrangement uses TRBV27 and TRBJ2-3, with D possibly TRBD1 on 5 matching bases. Germline values: CDR1 MNHEY, CDR2 SMNVEV (reference sequence). Trimming took 7 bases from V and 2 from J, leaving 13 bases between them. This CDR3 has 14 residues. The CDR3 loop reads CASTRPGNTDTQYF. CDR3 coding DNA: TGTGCCAGCACCCGCCCAGGGAACACAGATACGCAGTATTTT.

The chain uses TRBV11-2 and TRBJ1-2; weak D call: TRBD1 (6 bases). The V end lost 1 base, the J end lost 2 bases, and 11 bases lay between the germline ends. The CDR3 consists of 15 residues. Germline CDR1 SGHAT, CDR2 FQNNGV. The CDR3 DNA reads as TGTGCCAGCAGCTTAGTGTCAGGGGACAACTATGGCTACACCTTC. It codes for CASSLVSGDNYGYTF.

This chain links TRBV29-1 with TRBJ2-1; D unclear. Germline V gives CDR1 SQVTM, CDR2 ANQGSEA. Trimming cost V 5 bases and J 7 bases, with 18 bases left between them. This CDR3 contains 14 residues. The CDR3 DNA reads as TGCAGCGTTCAAGCTACAACGACGGTTAATGAGCAGTTCTTC. Encoded protein: CSVQATTTVNEQFF.

V usage is TRBV30 and J usage is TRBJ2-7; 12 bases agree with TRBD2. With V trimmed by 4 bases and J by 10 bases, 8 bases remained unmatched. The CDR3 sequence is 13 residues long. Germline lookup yields CDR1 GTSNPN and CDR2 SVGIG (reference sequence). The DNA of the CDR3 is TGTGCCTGGACCCTACTAGCGGGAGGCCCTCAGTACTTC. Protein product: CAWTLLAGGPQYF.

The J gene is TRBJ2-3, the V gene TRBV5-1; possible D gene TRBD1, 6 bases. Germline V gene sequence: CDR1 SGHRS, CDR2 YFSETQ. The CDR3 is 14 residues long. With 4 bases removed from V and 2 bases from J, the gap between germline ends came to 11 bases. The CDR3 sequence: CASSIGQSTDTQYF. The CDR3 DNA sequence: TGCGCCAGCAGCATTGGACAGTCCACAGATACGCAGTATTTT.

The chain recombines TRBV10-3 with TRBJ2-3; 8 positions match TRBD2. This CDR3 is 14 amino acids long. Per germline, CDR1 ENHRY and CDR2 SYGVKD. Losses at the gene ends were 6 bases for V and 9 bases for J; bases not matched to a gene: 11. This CDR3 reads CAISLAGGANTQYF. For the CDR3, the DNA is TGTGCCATCAGCCTCGCGGGGGGTGCTAACACGCAGTATTTT.

By sample fraction, this clone is large. Here the CDR3 reads CASSLNTGRNTEAFF. The CDR3, as DNA: TGTGCCAGCAGCTTAAATACAGGGAGGAACACTGAAGCTTTCTTT. V is TRBV11-2 and J is TRBJ1-1; a possible D gene is TRBD1 (6 bases). Trimming cost V 2 bases and J 1 base, with 11 bases left between them. CDR3 length: 15 amino acids. Per germline, CDR1 SGHAT and CDR2 FQNNGV.

This clone appeared a few times. In nucleotides, the CDR3 is TGTGCCAGCAGTTACGTACAGCAGGGGACCTATGGCTACACCTTC. This encodes CASSYVQQGTYGYTF. The chain joins TRBV6-5 to TRBJ1-2, with a weak D call TRBD1 (6 bases). Germline CDR1 and CDR2: MNHEY and SVGAGI. V lost 2 bases and J 4 bases, leaving 14 bases between the germline ends. This CDR3 has 15 residues.

The chain has TRBV20-1 and TRBJ2-7; TRBD2 matches at 7 bases. V trimming: 5 bases; J trimming: 5 bases; junction bases outside the gene matches: 3. This CDR3 is built from 11 residues. Per the germline V gene, CDR1 is DFQATT and CDR2 is SNEGSKA (reference sequence). The CDR3 DNA sequence: TGCAGTGCTGGGGGGGTCCACGAGCAGTACTTC. This translates into CSAGGVHEQYF.

V gene TRBV30 combines with J gene TRBJ1-1; tentatively, D is TRBD1 (6 bases). V was pared by 3 bases and J by 1 base, with 15 bases between. Germline CDR1 is GTSNPN and CDR2 is SVGIG (reference sequence). This CDR3 is 15 amino acids long. The chain's CDR3 is CAWRRGWGQNTEAFF. CDR3 DNA: TGTGCCTGGAGAAGAGGCTGGGGACAGAACACTGAAGCTTTCTTT.

The V gene is TRBV13, the J gene TRBJ1-2; a possible D gene is TRBD1 (5 bases). This CDR3 has 14 amino acids. The germline V gene encodes CDR1 PRHDT and CDR2 FYEKMQ (reference sequence). V lost 2 bases and J lost 5, with 12 bases in between. The CDR3 bases are TGTGCCAGCAGCTTATGGGGCAGAAGATATGGCTACACCTTC. Residues: CASSLWGRRYGYTF.

The table lists this clone with a few counts. V is TRBV9 and J is TRBJ1-4; D remains ambiguous. In germline, CDR1 is SGDLS, CDR2 YYNGEE. The V end was cut by 0 bases, the J end by 5 bases, with 8 bases between. The CDR3 totals 14 residues. The CDR3 nucleotides are TGTGCCAGCAGCGTAGAGGATTACAATGAAAAACTGTTTTTT. Protein: CASSVEDYNEKLFF.

J is TRBJ2-7 and V is TRBV18; perhaps TRBD2 as D (6 bases). The germline gives CDR1 KGHSH, CDR2 LQKENI. V dropped 3 bases and J dropped 0 bases, with 15 bases sitting between them. There are 16 residues in the CDR3. The CDR3 DNA is TGTGCCAGCTCACCCCCGGGGACTCCTATCTCCTACGAGCAGTACTTC. This sequence encodes CASSPPGTPISYEQYF.

This clone has only one observation. CDR3 nucleotides: TGTGCCAGCTCACCACCGGTGGATACATATGGCTACACCTTC. It is translated as CASSPPVDTYGYTF. The V and J genes are TRBV18 and TRBJ1-2; D is undetermined. V was shortened by 0 bases and J by 5 bases, with 10 bases between the two germline ends. Per the germline V gene, CDR1 is KGHSH and CDR2 is LQKENI. The length of the CDR3 is 14 residues.

This clone was picked up one time. The chain carries TRBV6-5 and TRBJ1-1; 10 bases fit TRBD1. V shed 0 bases, J shed 4 bases, and the junction held 5 bases outside the gene matches. In germline, CDR1 is MNHEY, CDR2 SVGAGI. The CDR3 runs to 16 residues. CDR3 sequence: CASSYSGTGVGTEAFF. The DNA of the CDR3 is TGTGCCAGCAGTTACTCAGGGACAGGGGTGGGCACTGAAGCTTTCTTT.

The rearrangement uses TRBV10-2 and TRBJ1-3; no definite D call. The length of the CDR3 is 15 residues. Germline values: CDR1 WSHSY, CDR2 SAAADI. V shed 2 bases and J shed 3 bases, with 11 bases lying between them. This chain's CDR3 is CASSERVLGGNTIYF. CDR3 nucleotides: TGCGCCAGCAGTGAGAGAGTCCTGGGTGGAAACACCATATATTTT.

The chain employs TRBV7-3 and TRBJ2-7; 8 bases align to TRBD2. The CDR3 is made up of 16 amino acids. Germline CDR1 reads SGHTA; CDR2 reads FQGTGA. After removal of 1 base from V and 2 bases from J, the junction contained 7 bases not matched to a gene. The CDR3 coding sequence is TGTGCCAGCAGCTTAAAGCGGGGGACGGACACCTACGAGCAGTACTTC. It codes for CASSLKRGTDTYEQYF.

The gene calls are TRBV28 and TRBJ2-5; D is undetermined. V lost 5 bases and J lost 5, with 21 bases in between. Germline V gives CDR1 MDHEN, CDR2 SYDVKM. The CDR3 consists of 16 residues. The DNA for the CDR3 is TGTGCCAGCAGTGCCGGGCCCCGTCCGAACGGGGAGACCCAGTACTTC. As protein: CASSAGPRPNGETQYF. Variable domain in full (rest from reference TRBV28 and TRBJ2-5): DVKVTQSSRYLVKRTGEKVFLECVQDMDHENMFWYRQDPGLGLRLIYFSYDVKMKEKGDIPEGYSVSREKKERFSLILESASTNQTSMYLCASSAGPRPNGETQYFGPGTRLLVL.

The chain carries TRBV27 and TRBJ1-1, with 10 bases lining up with TRBD1. CDR1 MNHEY and CDR2 SMNVEV come from the germline V gene (reference sequence). The CDR3 extends over 14 amino acids. Losses at the gene ends were 3 bases for V and 8 bases for J; bases not matched to a gene: 6. Written as DNA, the CDR3 is TGTGCCAGCAGTTTTTACCGGACAGGGGGAGAAGCTTTCTTT. Its translation is CASSFYRTGGEAFF.

This rearrangement joins TRBV6-5 to TRBJ2-1; TRBD2 aligns across 9 bases. CDR3 length: 15 residues. Germline V CDR1 and CDR2: MNHEY, SVGAGI. V lost 0 bases, J lost 3 bases, and 0 bases stayed unmatched. CDR3 protein: CASSYSSGSYNEQFF. The CDR3, as DNA: TGTGCCAGCAGTTACTCTAGCGGGAGCTACAATGAGCAGTTCTTC.

The J gene is TRBJ2-1, the V gene TRBV5-4, with TRBD2 as a possible D gene (5 bases). CDR1 is SGHNT, CDR2 YYREEE, per germline (reference sequence). Trimming cost V 1 base and J 2 bases, with 10 bases left between them. CDR3 length equals 15 residues. CDR3 in DNA: TGTGCCAGCAGCTTGAATAGCGATACCTACAATGAGCAGTTCTTC. It yields the protein CASSLNSDTYNEQFF.

The chain recombines TRBV7-3 with TRBJ1-1; D gene unclear. CDR1 SGHTA and CDR2 FQGTGA come from the germline V gene. There are 13 residues in the CDR3. Deletions cut 1 base from V and 1 base from J, with 4 bases between. The CDR3 nucleotides are TGTGCCAGCAGCTTAAGACCGAACACTGAAGCTTTCTTT. Amino acid sequence: CASSLRPNTEAFF.